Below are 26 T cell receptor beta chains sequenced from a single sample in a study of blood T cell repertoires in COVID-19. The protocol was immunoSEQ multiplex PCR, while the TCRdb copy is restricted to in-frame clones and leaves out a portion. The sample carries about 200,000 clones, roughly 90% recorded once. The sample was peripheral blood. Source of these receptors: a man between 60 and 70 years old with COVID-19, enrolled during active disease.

The chain's CDR3 is CSAGSNEQYF. Written as DNA, the CDR3 is TGCAGTGCTGGTTCTAACGAGCAGTACTTC. The chain uses TRBV20-1 and TRBJ2-7; D is undetermined. The CDR3 extends over 10 amino acids. V lost 5 bases to trimming and J lost 5 bases, with 7 bases between them. The germline V gene encodes CDR1 DFQATT and CDR2 SNEGSKA (reference sequence).

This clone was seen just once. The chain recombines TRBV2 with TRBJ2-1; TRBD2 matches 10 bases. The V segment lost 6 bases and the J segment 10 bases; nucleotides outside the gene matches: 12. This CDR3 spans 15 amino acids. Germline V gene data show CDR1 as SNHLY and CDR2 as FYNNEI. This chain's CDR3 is CASRAASGGAGEQFF. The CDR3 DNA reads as TGTGCCAGCAGGGCCGCCAGCGGGGGGGCAGGGGAGCAGTTCTTC.

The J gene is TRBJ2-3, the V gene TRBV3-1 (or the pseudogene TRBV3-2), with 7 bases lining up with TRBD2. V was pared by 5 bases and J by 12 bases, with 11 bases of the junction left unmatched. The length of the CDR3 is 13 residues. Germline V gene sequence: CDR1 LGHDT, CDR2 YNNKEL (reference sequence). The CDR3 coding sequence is TGTGCCAGCAGCTCTTTCTCGGGGGGAGTTCAGTATTTT. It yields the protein CASSSFSGGVQYF.

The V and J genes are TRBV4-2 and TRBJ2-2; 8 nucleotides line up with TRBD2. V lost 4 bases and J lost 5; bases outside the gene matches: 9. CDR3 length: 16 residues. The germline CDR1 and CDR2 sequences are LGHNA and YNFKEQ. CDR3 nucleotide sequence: TGTGCCAGCAGCCCCCAACCGGGACTAGGTACCGGGGAGCTGTTTTTT. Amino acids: CASSPQPGLGTGELFF.

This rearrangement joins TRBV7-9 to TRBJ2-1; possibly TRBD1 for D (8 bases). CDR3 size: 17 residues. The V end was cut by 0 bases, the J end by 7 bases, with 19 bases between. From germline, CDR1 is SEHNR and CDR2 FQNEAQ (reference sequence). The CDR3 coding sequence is TGTGCCAGCAGCTTAGCGGGCAACAGGGGGGGAATAAATGAGCAGTTCTTC. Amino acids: CASSLAGNRGGINEQFF.

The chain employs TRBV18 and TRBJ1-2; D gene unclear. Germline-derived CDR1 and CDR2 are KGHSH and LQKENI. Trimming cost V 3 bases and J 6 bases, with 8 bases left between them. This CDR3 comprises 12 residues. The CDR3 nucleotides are TGTGCCAGCTCACCCAGCGGGGATGGCTACACCTTC. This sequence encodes CASSPSGDGYTF.

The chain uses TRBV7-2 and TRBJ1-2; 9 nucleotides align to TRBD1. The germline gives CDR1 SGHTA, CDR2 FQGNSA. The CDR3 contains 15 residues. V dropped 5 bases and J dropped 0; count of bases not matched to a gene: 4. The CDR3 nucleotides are TGTGCCAGCAGCCCGTGGACAGGGGCTAACTATGGCTACACCTTC. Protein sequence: CASSPWTGANYGYTF.

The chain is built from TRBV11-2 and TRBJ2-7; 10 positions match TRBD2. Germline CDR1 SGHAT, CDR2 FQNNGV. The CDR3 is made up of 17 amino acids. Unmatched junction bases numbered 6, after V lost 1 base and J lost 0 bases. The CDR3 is CASSLGPSGGASYEQYF. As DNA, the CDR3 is TGTGCCAGCAGCTTAGGCCCGAGCGGGGGGGCCTCCTACGAGCAGTACTTC. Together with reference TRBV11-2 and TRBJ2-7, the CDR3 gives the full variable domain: EAGVAQSPRYKIIEKRQSVAFWCNPISGHATLYWYQQILGQGPKLLIQFQNNGVVDDSQLPKDRFSAERLKGVDSTLKIQPAKLEDSAVYLCASSLGPSGGASYEQYFGPGTRLTVT.

CDR3 nucleotides: TGCAGCGTTACTCAGAGACTTAACTATGGCTACACCTTC. Translating it yields CSVTQRLNYGYTF. The chain employs TRBV29-1 and TRBJ1-2; D is undetermined. The CDR3 runs 13 residues. CDR1 SQVTM and CDR2 ANQGSEA come from the germline V gene. V lost 5 bases to trimming and J lost 1 base, with 11 bases between them.

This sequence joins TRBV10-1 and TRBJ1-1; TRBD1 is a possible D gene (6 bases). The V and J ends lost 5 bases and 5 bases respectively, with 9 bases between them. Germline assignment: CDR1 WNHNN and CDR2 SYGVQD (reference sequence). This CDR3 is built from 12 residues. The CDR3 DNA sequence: TGCGCCAGCAGTTCAGGGGATACTGAAGCTTTCTTT. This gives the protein CASSSGDTEAFF.

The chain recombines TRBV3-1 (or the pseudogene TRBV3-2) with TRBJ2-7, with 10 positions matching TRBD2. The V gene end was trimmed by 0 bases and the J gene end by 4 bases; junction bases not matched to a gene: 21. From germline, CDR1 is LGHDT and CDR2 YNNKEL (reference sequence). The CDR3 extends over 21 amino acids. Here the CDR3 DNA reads TGTGCCAGCAGCCAAGATACCCTTGGCCCGAAGCGGGGGGGCCGTCGTTACGAGCAGTACTTC. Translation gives CASSQDTLGPKRGGRRYEQYF.

CDR3 sequence: CASSYGQGGPEAFF. CDR3 bases: TGTGCCAGCAGTTACGGACAGGGAGGTCCTGAAGCTTTCTTT. This chain joins TRBV6-6 and TRBJ1-1; 8 nucleotides agree with TRBD1. The germline gives CDR1 MNHNY, CDR2 SVGAGI (reference sequence). The CDR3 sequence is 14 residues long. After removal of 2 bases from V and 6 bases from J, the junction contained 5 bases not matched to a gene.

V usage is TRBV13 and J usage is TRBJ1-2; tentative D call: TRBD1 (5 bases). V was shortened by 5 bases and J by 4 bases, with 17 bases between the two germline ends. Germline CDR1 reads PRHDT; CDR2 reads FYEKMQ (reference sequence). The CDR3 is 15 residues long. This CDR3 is CASSPEGGVGYGYTF. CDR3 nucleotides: TGTGCCAGCAGCCCAGAAGGAGGGGTAGGCTATGGCTACACCTTC.

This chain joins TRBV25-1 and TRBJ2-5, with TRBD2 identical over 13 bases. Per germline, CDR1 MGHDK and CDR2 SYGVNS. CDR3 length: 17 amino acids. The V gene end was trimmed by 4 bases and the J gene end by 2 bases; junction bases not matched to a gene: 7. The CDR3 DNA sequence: TGTGCCAGCAGTGTTCTGGGACTAGCGGGGAAACAAGAGACCCAGTACTTC. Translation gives CASSVLGLAGKQETQYF.

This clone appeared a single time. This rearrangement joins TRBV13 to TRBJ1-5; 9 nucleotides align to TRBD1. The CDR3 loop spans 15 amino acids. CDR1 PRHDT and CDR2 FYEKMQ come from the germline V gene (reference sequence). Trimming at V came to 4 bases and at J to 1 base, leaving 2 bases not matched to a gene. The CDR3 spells CASSSGTGSNQPQHF. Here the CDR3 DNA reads TGTGCCAGCAGCTCAGGGACAGGGAGCAATCAGCCCCAGCATTTT.

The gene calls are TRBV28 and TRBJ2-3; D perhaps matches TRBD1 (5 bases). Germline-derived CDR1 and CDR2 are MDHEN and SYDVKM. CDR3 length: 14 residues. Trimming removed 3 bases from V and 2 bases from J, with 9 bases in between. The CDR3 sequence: CASSFYRTTDTQYF. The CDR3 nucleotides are TGTGCCAGCAGTTTTTACAGGACCACAGATACGCAGTATTTT.

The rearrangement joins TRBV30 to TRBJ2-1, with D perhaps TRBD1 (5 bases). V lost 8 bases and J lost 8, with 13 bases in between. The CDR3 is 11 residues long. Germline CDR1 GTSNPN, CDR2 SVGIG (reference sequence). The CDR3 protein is CARKGRDEQFF. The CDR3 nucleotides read TGTGCCCGGAAGGGGCGTGATGAGCAGTTCTTC. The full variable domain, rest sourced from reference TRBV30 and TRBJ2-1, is SQTIHQWPATLVQPVGSPLSLECTVEGTSNPNLYWYRQAAGRGLQLLFYSVGIGQISSEVPQNLSASRPQDRQFILSSKKLLLSDSGFYLCARKGRDEQFFGPGTRLTVL.

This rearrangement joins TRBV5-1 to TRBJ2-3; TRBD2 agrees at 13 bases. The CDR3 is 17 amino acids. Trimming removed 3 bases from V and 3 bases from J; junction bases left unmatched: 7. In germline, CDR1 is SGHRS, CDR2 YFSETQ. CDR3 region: CASSSGLAGVGTDTQYF. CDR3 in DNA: TGCGCCAGCAGCTCTGGACTAGCGGGAGTGGGGACAGATACGCAGTATTTT.

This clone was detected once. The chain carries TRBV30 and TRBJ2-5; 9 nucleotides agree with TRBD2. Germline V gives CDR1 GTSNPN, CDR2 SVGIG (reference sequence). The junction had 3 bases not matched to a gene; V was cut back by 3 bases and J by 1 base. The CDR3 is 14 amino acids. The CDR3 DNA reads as TGTGCCTGGAGCGGCGGGGGGGGCCAAGAGACCCAGTACTTC. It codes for CAWSGGGGQETQYF.

The CDR3 coding sequence is TGTGCCAGTAGATCCCCAGGGCTGAACACTGAAGCTTTCTTT. It codes for CASRSPGLNTEAFF. V usage is TRBV19 and J usage is TRBJ1-1; D might be TRBD1 (5 bases). The CDR3 is 14 amino acids. CDR1 is LNHDA and CDR2 is SQIVND in the germline V gene (reference sequence). V lost 6 bases and J lost 0, with 11 bases in between.

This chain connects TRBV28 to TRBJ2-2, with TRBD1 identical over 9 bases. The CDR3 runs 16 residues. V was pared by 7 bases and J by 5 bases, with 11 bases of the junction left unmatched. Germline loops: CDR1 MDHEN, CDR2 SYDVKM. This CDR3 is CASKGTGGGSTGELFF. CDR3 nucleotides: TGTGCCAGCAAAGGAACAGGGGGCGGGTCGACCGGGGAGCTGTTTTTT.

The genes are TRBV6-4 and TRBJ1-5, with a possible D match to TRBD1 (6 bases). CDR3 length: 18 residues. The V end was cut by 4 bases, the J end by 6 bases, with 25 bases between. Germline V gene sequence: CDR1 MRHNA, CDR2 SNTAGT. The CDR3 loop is CASSGDRDTLKIGQPQHF. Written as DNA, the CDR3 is TGTGCCAGCAGTGGGGACCGGGACACCCTAAAGATCGGTCAGCCCCAGCATTTT.

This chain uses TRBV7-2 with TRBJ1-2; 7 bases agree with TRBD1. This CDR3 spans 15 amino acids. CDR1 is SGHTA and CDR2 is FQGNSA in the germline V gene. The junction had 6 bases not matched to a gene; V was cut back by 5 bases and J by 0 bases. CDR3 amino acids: CASSRSGTANYGYTF. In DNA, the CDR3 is TGTGCCAGCAGCCGCTCCGGGACAGCTAACTATGGCTACACCTTC.

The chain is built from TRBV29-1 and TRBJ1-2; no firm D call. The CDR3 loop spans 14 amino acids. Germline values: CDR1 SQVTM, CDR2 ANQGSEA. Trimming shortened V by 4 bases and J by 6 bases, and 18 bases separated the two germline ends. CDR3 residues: CSVGGGGLYDGYTF. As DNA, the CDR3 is TGCAGCGTTGGGGGAGGAGGACTCTACGATGGCTACACCTTC. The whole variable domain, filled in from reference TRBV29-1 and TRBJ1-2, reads SAVISQKPSRDICQRGTSLTIQCQVDSQVTMMFWYRQQPGQSLTLIATANQGSEATYESGFVIDKFPISRPNLTFSTLTVSNMSPEDSSIYLCSVGGGGLYDGYTFGSGTRLTVV.

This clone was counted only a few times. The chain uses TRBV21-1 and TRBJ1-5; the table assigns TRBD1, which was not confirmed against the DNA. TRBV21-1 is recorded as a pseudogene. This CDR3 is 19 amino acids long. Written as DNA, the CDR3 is TGTGCCAGCAGCAAAGGAGGGGGAAGCGAGAGAGTTAGCAATCAGCCCCAGCATTTT. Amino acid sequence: CASSKGGGSERVSNQPQHF.

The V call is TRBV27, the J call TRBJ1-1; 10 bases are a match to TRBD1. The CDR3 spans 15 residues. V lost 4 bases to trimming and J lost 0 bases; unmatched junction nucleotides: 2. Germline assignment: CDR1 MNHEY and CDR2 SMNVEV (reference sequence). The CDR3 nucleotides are TGTGCCAGCAGTTCAGGGACAGGGGTGAACACTGAAGCTTTCTTT. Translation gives CASSSGTGVNTEAFF.